This passage covers 10 T cell receptor beta chains from one sample sequenced in a study of CD8 T cells in ankylosing spondylitis. Each CDR3 protein is one row after TCRdb ran MiXCR on the 5' RACE reads. The data show 300,000 to 400,000 distinct CDR3 sequences, with 20% to 25% seen just once and about 15% held by the top ten. General observations from the study: There was a TCR beta motif, made of several highly homologous variants, that appeared characteristic of ankylosing spondylitis blood.

The antigens of these receptors remain unknown. Sequencing used blood, either unsorted or a sorted T cell fraction (not recorded which). Receptor source: a male donor with ankylosing spondylitis.

This clonotype was observed a few times. The chain combines TRBV3-1 with TRBJ2-7; 7 nucleotides agree with TRBD2. The V gene's germline CDR1 is LGHDT and CDR2 YNNKEL (reference sequence). Losses at the gene ends were 0 bases for V and 2 bases for J; bases not matched to a gene: 4. This CDR3 contains 15 residues. The CDR3 DNA is TGTGCCAGCAGCCAAGACCCTAGCGGCGCCTACGAGCAGTACTTC. Its translation is CASSQDPSGAYEQYF.

The chain uses TRBV11-2 and TRBJ1-4, with 10 nucleotides matching TRBD1. Trimming cost V 3 bases and J 9 bases; bases outside gene matches: 10. The CDR3 length is 16 residues. The germline V gene has CDR1 SGHAT and CDR2 FQNNGV. CDR3 in DNA: TGTGCCAGCAGCTTTATCGCGGGACAGGGGATGAAAAAACTGTTTTTT. It specifies CASSFIAGQGMKKLFF.

The gene calls are TRBV10-2 and TRBJ1-4, with D possibly TRBD1 on 6 matching bases. Trimming stripped 5 bases from V and 8 bases from J, with 18 bases between. The germline CDR1 and CDR2 sequences are WSHSY and SAAADI. This CDR3 is 15 amino acids long. The CDR3 reads CASSLQRTVEEKLFF. The DNA for the CDR3 is TGCGCCAGCAGTTTGCAGAGGACAGTGGAAGAAAAACTGTTTTTT.

The chain uses TRBV11-2 and TRBJ2-7, with TRBD2 as a possible D gene (6 bases). The CDR3 covers 15 residues. The germline CDR1 and CDR2 sequences are SGHAT and FQNNGV. The V and J ends lost 1 base and 2 bases respectively, with 12 bases between them. This CDR3 is CASSLVASVAYEQYF. DNA of the CDR3: TGTGCCAGCAGCTTAGTAGCTAGCGTCGCCTACGAGCAGTACTTC.

This clonotype was counted only a few times. This sequence joins TRBV7-2 and TRBJ1-5, with unresolved D. V shed 2 bases and J shed 4 bases, with 12 bases lying between them. CDR3 length equals 15 residues. CDR1 and CDR2 (germline): SGHTA, FQGNSA. This CDR3 is CASSLSVPPNQPQHF. The CDR3 coding sequence is TGTGCCAGCAGCTTATCGGTACCACCGAATCAGCCCCAGCATTTT.

The chain combines TRBV29-1 with TRBJ2-7; D is possibly TRBD1 (7 bases). Trimming cost V 5 bases and J 0 bases, with 17 bases left between them. This CDR3 comprises 15 residues. Looked up from germline, CDR1 is SQVTM and CDR2 is ANQGSEA. CDR3 loop: CSVSRRDRSSYEQYF. For the CDR3, the DNA is TGCAGCGTTTCGAGGAGGGACAGAAGCTCCTACGAGCAGTACTTC.

The chain combines TRBV20-1 with TRBJ1-1, with a possible D match to TRBD1 (5 bases). Trimming shortened V by 6 bases and J by 4 bases, and 15 bases separated the two germline ends. CDR3 size: 13 residues. CDR1 is DFQATT, CDR2 SNEGSKA, per germline (reference sequence). For the CDR3, the DNA is TGCAGTGCCGCCGCGGGACGGGGCACTGAAGCTTTCTTT. It yields the protein CSAAAGRGTEAFF.

This clonotype was observed a handful of times. The gene calls are TRBV4-1 and TRBJ2-7, with 7 nucleotides matching TRBD2. This CDR3 is 15 amino acids long. The trim removed 3 bases at V and 0 bases at J, leaving 5 bases unmatched. Per germline, CDR1 MGHRA and CDR2 YSYEKL. DNA of the CDR3: TGCGCCAGCAGCCAGGCTAGCGGAAACTCCTACGAGCAGTACTTC. Protein: CASSQASGNSYEQYF.

This clonotype was counted ten times or more. The chain employs TRBV5-1 and TRBJ2-7; tentative D call: TRBD1 (6 bases). CDR3 size: 14 residues. The germline V gene has CDR1 SGHRS and CDR2 YFSETQ. The germline V and J ends were trimmed by 4 bases and 2 bases, with 13 bases remaining between them. The CDR3 DNA sequence: TGCGCCAGCAGCGCAGACAGGAGAGCCTACGAGCAGTACTTC. Protein: CASSADRRAYEQYF.

This clonotype was found a few times. The genes are TRBV28 and TRBJ2-2; D is perhaps TRBD2 (5 bases). The V gene lost 7 bases and the J gene lost 7 bases, with 25 bases spanning the gap. The CDR3 sequence is 17 residues long. Per the germline V gene, CDR1 is MDHEN and CDR2 is SYDVKM. CDR3 sequence (DNA): TGTGCCAGCAATCGACCCGGACTTGCAGGCGGAGGCGGGGAGCTGTTTTTT. Amino acid sequence: CASNRPGLAGGGGELFF. Full variable domain (missing parts from reference TRBV28 and TRBJ2-2): DVKVTQSSRYLVKRTGEKVFLECVQDMDHENMFWYRQDPGLGLRLIYFSYDVKMKEKGDIPEGYSVSREKKERFSLILESASTNQTSMYLCASNRPGLAGGGGELFFGEGSRLTVL.